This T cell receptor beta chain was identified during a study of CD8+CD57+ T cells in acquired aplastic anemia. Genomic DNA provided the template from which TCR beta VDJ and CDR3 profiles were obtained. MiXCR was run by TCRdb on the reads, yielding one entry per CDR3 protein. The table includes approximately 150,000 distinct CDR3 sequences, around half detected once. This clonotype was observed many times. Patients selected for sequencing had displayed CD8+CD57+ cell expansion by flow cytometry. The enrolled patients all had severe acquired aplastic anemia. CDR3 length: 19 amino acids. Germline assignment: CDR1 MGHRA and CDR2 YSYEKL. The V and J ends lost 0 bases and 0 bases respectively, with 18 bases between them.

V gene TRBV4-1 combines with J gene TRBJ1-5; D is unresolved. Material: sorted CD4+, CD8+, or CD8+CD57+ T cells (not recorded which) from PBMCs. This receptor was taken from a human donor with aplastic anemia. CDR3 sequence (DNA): TGCGCCAGCAGCCAAGATAGGGCAACTACTTCCCTTAGCAATCAGCCCCAGCATTTT. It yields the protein CASSQDRATTSLSNQPQHF.